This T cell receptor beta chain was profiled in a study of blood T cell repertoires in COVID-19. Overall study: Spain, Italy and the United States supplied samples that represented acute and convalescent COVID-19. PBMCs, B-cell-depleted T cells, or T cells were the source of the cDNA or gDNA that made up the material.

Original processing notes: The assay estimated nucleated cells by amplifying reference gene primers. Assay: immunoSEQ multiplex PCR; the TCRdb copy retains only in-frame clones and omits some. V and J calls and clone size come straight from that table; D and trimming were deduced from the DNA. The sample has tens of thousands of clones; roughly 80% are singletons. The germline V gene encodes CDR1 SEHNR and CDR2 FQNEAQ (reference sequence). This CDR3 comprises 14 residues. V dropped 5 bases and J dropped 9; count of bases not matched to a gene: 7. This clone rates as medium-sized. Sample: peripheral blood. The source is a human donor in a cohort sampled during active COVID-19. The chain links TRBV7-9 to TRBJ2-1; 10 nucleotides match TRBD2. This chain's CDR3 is CASSPSGGAGEQFF. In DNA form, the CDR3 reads TGTGCCAGCAGCCCGAGCGGGGGGGCCGGTGAGCAGTTCTTC.